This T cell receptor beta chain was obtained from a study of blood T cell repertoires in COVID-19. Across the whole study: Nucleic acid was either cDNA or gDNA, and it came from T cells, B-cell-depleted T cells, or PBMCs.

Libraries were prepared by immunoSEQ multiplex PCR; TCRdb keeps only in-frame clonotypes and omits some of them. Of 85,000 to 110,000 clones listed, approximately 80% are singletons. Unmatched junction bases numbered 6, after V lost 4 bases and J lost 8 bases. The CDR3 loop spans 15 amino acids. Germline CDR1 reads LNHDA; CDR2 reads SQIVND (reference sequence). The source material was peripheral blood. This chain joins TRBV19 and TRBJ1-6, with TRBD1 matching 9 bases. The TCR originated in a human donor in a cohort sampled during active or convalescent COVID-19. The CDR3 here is CASSTGTGNDSPLHF. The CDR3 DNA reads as TGTGCCAGTAGTACCGGGACAGGGAACGATTCACCCCTCCACTTT.